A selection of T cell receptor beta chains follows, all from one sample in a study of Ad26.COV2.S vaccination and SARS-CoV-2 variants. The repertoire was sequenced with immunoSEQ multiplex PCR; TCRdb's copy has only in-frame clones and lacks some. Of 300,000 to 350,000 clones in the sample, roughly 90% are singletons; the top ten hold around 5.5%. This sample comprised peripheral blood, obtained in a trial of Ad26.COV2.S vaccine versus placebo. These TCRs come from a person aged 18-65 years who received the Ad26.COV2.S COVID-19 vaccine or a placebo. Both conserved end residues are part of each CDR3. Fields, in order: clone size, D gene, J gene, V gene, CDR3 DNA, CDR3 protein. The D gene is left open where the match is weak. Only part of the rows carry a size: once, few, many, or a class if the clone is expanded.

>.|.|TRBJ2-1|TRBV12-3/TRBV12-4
TGTGCCAGCAGTTTGACAACTCCTGAGCAGTTCTTC
CASSLTTPEQFF
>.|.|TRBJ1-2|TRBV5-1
TGCGCCAGCTACACGGACTATGGCTACACCTTC
CASYTDYGYTF
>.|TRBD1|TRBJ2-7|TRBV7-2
TGTGCCAGCAGACCCGGGACAGGGGGCTCCTACGAGCAGTACTTC
CASRPGTGGSYEQYF
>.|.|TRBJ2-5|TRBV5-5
TGTGCCAGCAGCTTGGCCCACGGGGAGACCCAGTACTTC
CASSLAHGETQYF
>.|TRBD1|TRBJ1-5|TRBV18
TGTGCCAGCTCACCAAGCGGGACAGCCGATTATAGCAATCAGCCCCAGCATTTT
CASSPSGTADYSNQPQHF
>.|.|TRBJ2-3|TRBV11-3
TGTGCCAGCAGCTTAGGGGATCGGCGGGAACTCACAGATACGCAGTATTTT
CASSLGDRRELTDTQYF
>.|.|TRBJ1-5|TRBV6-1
TGTGCCAGCAGTGAAGATAAAGCTCCGGCGAGGGGGCCCCAGCATTTT
CASSEDKAPARGPQHF
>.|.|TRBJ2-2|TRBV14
TGTGCCAGCAGCTTCATGGCCGGGGAGCTGTTTTTT
CASSFMAGELFF
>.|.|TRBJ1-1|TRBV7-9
TGTGCCAGCAGCTCCCACGGCACTGAAGCTTTCTTT
CASSSHGTEAFF
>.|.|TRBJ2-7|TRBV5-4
TGTGCCAGCAGCTTCCGGGACACGTACTACGAGCAGTACTTC
CASSFRDTYYEQYF
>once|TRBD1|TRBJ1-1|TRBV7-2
TGTGCCAGCAGCTTGGGGGACAGGTATATGAACACTGAAGCTTTCTTT
CASSLGDRYMNTEAFF
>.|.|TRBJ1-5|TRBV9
TGTGCCAGCAGCGTAGGGGCTGGCAGCTTTGGACAGCCCCAGCATTTT
CASSVGAGSFGQPQHF
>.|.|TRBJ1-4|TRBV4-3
TGCGCCAGCGGGCAGAAAGATAATGAAAAACTGTTTTTT
CASGQKDNEKLFF
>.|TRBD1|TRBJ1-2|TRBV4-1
TGCGCCAGCAGCCAAGTCGGGACAGGGATCTATGGCTACACCTTC
CASSQVGTGIYGYTF
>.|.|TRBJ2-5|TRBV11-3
TGTGCCAGCAGCTTAGGTAACAGGGCGATCCAAGAGACCCAGTACTTC
CASSLGNRAIQETQYF
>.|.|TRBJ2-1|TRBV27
TGTGCCAGCAGTTTATCGCCCAGGTTTAATGAGCAGTTCTTC
CASSLSPRFNEQFF
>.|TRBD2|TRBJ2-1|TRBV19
TGTGCCAGTAGTCCTAGCGGGGTGGGAGGAAGGTCCTACAATGAGCAGTTCTTC
CASSPSGVGGRSYNEQFF
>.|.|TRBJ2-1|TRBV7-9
TGTGCCAGCAGCTTAGTGGCGGGGGCGCTCAATGAGCAGTTCTTC
CASSLVAGALNEQFF
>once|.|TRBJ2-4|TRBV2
TGTGCCAGCACCTTCATCGCGGGGGCCAGTCTGAAAAACATTCAGTACTTC
CASTFIAGASLKNIQYF
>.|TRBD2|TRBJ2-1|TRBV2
TGTGCCAGCAGCCCGGGACTAGCTTTGAATGAGCAGTTCTTC
CASSPGLALNEQFF